Listed below are T cell receptor beta chains from one sample, sequenced in a study of blood T cell repertoires in COVID-19. Using immunoSEQ multiplex PCR, the repertoire was profiled, and TCRdb retains in-frame clones only, with some absent. The data contain about 78,000 clones, approximately 86% of them singletons. The sample taken for sequencing was peripheral blood. The origin of the receptors is a man aged 45 to 65 with active or convalescent COVID-19. Both conserved end residues are part of each CDR3. A D gene is named only where the DNA matches it firmly. Size tells how often a clone was seen (once, few, many) or the class of an expanded clone, and some rows leave it out.

j_call | v_call | clone_size | d_call | cdr3_length | cdr3_aa | cdr3_nt
TRBJ2-5 | TRBV5-4 | - | - | 12 | CASSSRWETQYF | TGTGCCAGCAGCTCGCGATGGGAGACCCAGTACTTC
TRBJ2-1 | TRBV5-5 | - | TRBD1 | 14 | CASSPEGQGVEQFF | TGTGCCAGCAGCCCAGAAGGACAGGGGGTCGAGCAGTTCTTC
TRBJ1-4 | TRBV27 | - | - | 14 | CASGRGWTNEKLFF | TGTGCCAGCGGGAGGGGGTGGACTAATGAAAAACTGTTTTTT
TRBJ2-1 | TRBV6-6 | - | - | 12 | CASSFSTAQQFF | TGTGCCAGCAGTTTCTCGACAGCCCAGCAGTTCTTC
TRBJ1-2 | TRBV6-4 | - | TRBD1 | 14 | CASSEGRGAYGYTF | TGTGCCAGCAGTGAGGGCAGGGGGGCCTATGGCTACACCTTC
TRBJ2-5 | TRBV3-1/TRBV3-2 | - | - | 16 | CASSQEGGGKIETQYF | TGTGCCAGCAGCCAAGAAGGGGGGGGAAAAATAGAGACCCAGTACTTC
TRBJ1-2 | TRBV18 | - | - | 15 | CASSPDWEANYGYTF | TGTGCCAGCTCACCAGACTGGGAGGCTAACTATGGCTACACCTTC
TRBJ1-6 | TRBV6-1 | - | - | 14 | CASSEAGGRSPLHF | TGTGCCAGCAGTGAAGCGGGGGGGAGATCACCCCTCCACTTT
TRBJ1-2 | TRBV28 | - | TRBD1 | 16 | CASSTFFRDRGRGYTF | TGTGCCAGCAGTACTTTTTTCCGGGACAGGGGTCGCGGCTACACCTTC
TRBJ2-1 | TRBV5-1 | - | TRBD1 | 15 | CASSPGQGAYNEQFF | TGCGCCAGCAGCCCCGGACAGGGGGCTTACAATGAGCAGTTCTTC
TRBJ1-4 | TRBV28 | few | - | 14 | CASGTLLGNEKLFF | TGTGCCAGCGGTACACTCCTAGGTAATGAAAAACTGTTTTTT
TRBJ2-6 | TRBV19 | - | TRBD2 | 20 | CASSSSPRLASLSGANVLTF | TGTGCCAGTAGCTCTAGCCCACGACTAGCTTCCCTGTCTGGGGCCAACGTCCTGACTTTC
TRBJ1-3 | TRBV7-6 | - | - | 17 | CASSLEPGSSSGNTIYF | TGTGCCAGCAGCTTAGAGCCGGGGTCGAGCTCTGGAAACACCATATATTTT
TRBJ1-4 | TRBV5-1 | - | TRBD1 | 15 | CASSKTGESGEKLFF | TGCGCCAGCAGCAAGACAGGGGAGAGTGGAGAAAAACTGTTTTTT
TRBJ2-3 | TRBV5-5 | - | - | 12 | CASSLEQNTQYF | TGTGCCAGCAGCTTGGAACAAAATACGCAGTATTTT
TRBJ2-3 | TRBV6-6 | - | TRBD2 | 16 | CASTNGGGASTDTQYF | TGTGCCAGCACCAACGGGGGGGGCGCGAGCACAGATACGCAGTATTTT
TRBJ2-2 | TRBV29-1 | - | TRBD1 | 15 | CSVPGQGANTGELFF | TGCAGCGTTCCGGGACAGGGGGCGAACACCGGGGAGCTGTTTTTT
TRBJ1-6 | TRBV5-4 | once | - | 14 | CASSLAGYNSPLHF | TGTGCCAGCAGCTTGGCAGGGTATAATTCACCCCTCCACTTT
TRBJ1-2 | TRBV5-5 | - | - | 16 | CASNLWGGAYGYGYTF | TGTGCCAGCAACCTGTGGGGGGGCGCCTACGGCTATGGCTACACCTTC
TRBJ2-7 | TRBV4-1 | - | - | 14 | CASSHGGGPYEQYF | TGCGCCAGCAGCCACGGGGGTGGGCCCTACGAGCAGTACTTC
TRBJ1-2 | TRBV4-2 | - | TRBD1 | 19 | CASSQNTRDRFKVSYGYTF | TGTGCCAGCAGCCAAAACACAAGGGACAGGTTTAAGGTAAGCTATGGCTACACCTTC
TRBJ2-1 | TRBV7-2 | - | - | 16 | CASSLEGDSSYNEQFF | TGTGCCAGCAGCTTAGAAGGAGATAGCTCCTACAATGAGCAGTTCTTC
TRBJ2-7 | TRBV5-1 | - | TRBD1 | 15 | CASSPGGTGNYEQYF | TGCGCCAGCAGCCCGGGCGGGACAGGCAACTACGAGCAGTACTTC